The rows below give T cell receptor beta chains drawn from one sample of a study of shared clonotypes between healthy human individuals. Generated by immunoSEQ multiplex PCR, the TCRdb table keeps only in-frame clones and is missing some. This sample has roughly 530,000 clones, with about 96% found just once. The sample consisted of naive CD4+ T cells sorted from blood. Receptor source: a woman in her thirties in good health. CDR3s include the opening cysteine and the closing phenylalanine or tryptophan. The D gene is left open where the match is weak. Clone size, where shown, is once, few, many, or a class for clones that have expanded.

cdr3_nt	cdr3_aa	v_call	clone_size	cdr3_length	d_call	j_call
TGTGCCAGCAGCTTGTTCAGCGGGGGTCCAGATACGCAGTATTTT	CASSLFSGGPDTQYF	TRBV5-4	once	15	TRBD2	TRBJ2-3
TGTGCCAATCAGGGTTTGTCATCGGGCGAGCAGTACTTC	CANQGLSSGEQYF	TRBV7-9	NA	13	NA	TRBJ2-7
TGTGCCAGCCGGGGACAGGGAGGAAACATTCAGTACTTC	CASRGQGGNIQYF	TRBV6-5	NA	13	TRBD1	TRBJ2-4
TGTGCCAGCAATACGGGGTACTATGGCTACACCTTC	CASNTGYYGYTF	TRBV2	NA	12	NA	TRBJ1-2
TGTGCCAGCAGTTTGAGAGGGAGCAATCAGCCCCAGCATTTT	CASSLRGSNQPQHF	TRBV28	once	14	NA	TRBJ1-5
TGCGCCAGCAGCTTCTCGAGGGCCCCGAACACCGGGGAGCTGTTTTTT	CASSFSRAPNTGELFF	TRBV5-1	NA	16	NA	TRBJ2-2
TGTGCCAGTAGTATGGCGGCTAGCGACTATACGCAGTATTTT	CASSMAASDYTQYF	TRBV19	NA	14	NA	TRBJ2-3
TGCGCCAGCAGCTTGGCGCCCACTAATCAGCCCCAGCATTTT	CASSLAPTNQPQHF	TRBV5-1	few	14	NA	TRBJ1-5
TGTGCCAGCAGCCCAGCGGGGTTCTATGGCTACACCTTC	CASSPAGFYGYTF	TRBV7-2	NA	13	NA	TRBJ1-2
TGTGCCAGCAGTTCGCGGGTATTTGGGACTAGCGGGAGACTACCCTTCGGCGAGCAGTACTTC	CASSSRVFGTSGRLPFGEQYF	TRBV28	NA	21	TRBD2	TRBJ2-7
TGTGCCAGCAGTGAAAGACAGGGACTGTCTTACGAGCAGTACTTC	CASSERQGLSYEQYF	TRBV6-1	NA	15	NA	TRBJ2-7
TGTGCCAGTAGTATTAGCGGGAGAGGTTTCCATGAGCAGTTCTTC	CASSISGRGFHEQFF	TRBV19	NA	15	TRBD2	TRBJ2-1
TGTGCCAGCAGTGATACAGGGGGCTACGAGCAGTACTTC	CASSDTGGYEQYF	TRBV28	NA	13	TRBD1	TRBJ2-7
TGTGCCAGCAGCTTTTTACTGGGACCCTACAATGAGCAGTTCTTC	CASSFLLGPYNEQFF	TRBV7-9	NA	15	NA	TRBJ2-1
TGCGCCAGCAGCCAACCCGGGACAGGGCCCTACGAGCAGTACTTC	CASSQPGTGPYEQYF	TRBV4-1	NA	15	TRBD1	TRBJ2-7
TGCGCCAGCAGAGCGAGTTTAGTCGACGAGCAGTACTTC	CASRASLVDEQYF	TRBV5-1	NA	13	NA	TRBJ2-7
TGTGCCAGTAAGACAGGGCCATCGGGAATGGCTTTCTTT	CASKTGPSGMAFF	TRBV28	NA	13	TRBD1	TRBJ1-1
TGTGCCAGTAGTATCCCGGATTTGCGCTCTGGAAACACCATATATTTT	CASSIPDLRSGNTIYF	TRBV19	once	16	NA	TRBJ1-3
TGTGCCAGCAGCCAAGATTTACAGAGCTCTGGAAACACCATATATTTT	CASSQDLQSSGNTIYF	TRBV14	NA	16	NA	TRBJ1-3
TGTGCCAGCAGCTTAGTGAGGGACGGCAACTACGAGCAGTACTTC	CASSLVRDGNYEQYF	TRBV7-9	NA	15	NA	TRBJ2-7
TGTGCCAGCAGTTTATCTGGACATGAGGCTGAAAAACTGTTTTTT	CASSLSGHEAEKLFF	TRBV28	NA	15	NA	TRBJ1-4
TGCGCCAGCAGCAAGGAAGCAGGGCCGAGCTCCTACGAGCAGTACTTC	CASSKEAGPSSYEQYF	TRBV5-1	NA	16	NA	TRBJ2-7
TGTGCCAGCAGAAGGGGGGTTAACTATGGCTACACCTTC	CASRRGVNYGYTF	TRBV5-4	NA	13	NA	TRBJ1-2
TGTGCCAGCAGTTTATTGGGTCAGGGGGAACAAGAGACCCAGTACTTC	CASSLLGQGEQETQYF	TRBV28	NA	16	TRBD1	TRBJ2-5
TGCGCCAGCAGAAGACTAGCGGAGAGAACCTACGAGCAGTACTTC	CASRRLAERTYEQYF	TRBV5-1	NA	15	TRBD2	TRBJ2-7
TGTGCCAGCAGCCCTGATAGCGGCACCTACAATGAGCAGTTCTTC	CASSPDSGTYNEQFF	TRBV14	NA	15	NA	TRBJ2-1
TGTGCCACCAGCAGGCCCCAGAGCTCCTACGAGCAGTACTTC	CATSRPQSSYEQYF	TRBV15	NA	14	NA	TRBJ2-7
TGTGCCAGCAACTTCGAAGGAACCTACAATGAGCAGTTCTTC	CASNFEGTYNEQFF	TRBV28	NA	14	NA	TRBJ2-1
TGTGCCATCAGCCCCCGGGACAAGTACACAGATACGCAGTATTTT	CAISPRDKYTDTQYF	TRBV10-3	NA	15	NA	TRBJ2-3
TGTGCCAGCAGTCCCGGGACAGGGGGCTGGTCACCCCTCCACTTT	CASSPGTGGWSPLHF	TRBV28	NA	15	TRBD1	TRBJ1-6
TGTGCCAGTAGTTCGGGACAGGGGTGGAGTGAAAAACTGTTTTTT	CASSSGQGWSEKLFF	TRBV19	NA	15	TRBD1	TRBJ1-4
TGTGCCAGCAGCTTTAACAGCGGGAGGGCCAGTTACGAGCAGTACTTC	CASSFNSGRASYEQYF	TRBV7-6	NA	16	TRBD2	TRBJ2-7
TGTGCCAGCAGCTTAAATAGATACACAGATACGCAGTATTTT	CASSLNRYTDTQYF	TRBV7-3	NA	14	NA	TRBJ2-3
TGTGCCTGGAGCGATTGGGGCTTGAACACCGGGGAGCTGTTTTTT	CAWSDWGLNTGELFF	TRBV30	NA	15	NA	TRBJ2-2
TGTGCCAGCAGCTTGTTGGGGCTCACGGACTATGGCTACACCTTC	CASSLLGLTDYGYTF	TRBV5-4	NA	15	NA	TRBJ1-2
TGTGCCAGCAGCTCCCTTAAGGGCTCCTATAATTCACCCCTCCACTTT	CASSSLKGSYNSPLHF	TRBV7-2	NA	16	NA	TRBJ1-6
TGTGCCAGCAGCTTGATACAGGGGGGGTACGGGACCCAGTACTTC	CASSLIQGGYGTQYF	TRBV5-5	NA	15	NA	TRBJ2-5